What follows describes a single TCR beta chain. The target antigen is unknown. The data derive from a study of T cell responses to AZD1222 COVID-19 vaccine. The study's findings and limits: Sampled repertoires all dated from after the peak T cell response. Clonal diversity was possibly underestimated, and the donors were mostly white British, with more females.

The repertoire was sequenced with immunoSEQ multiplex PCR; TCRdb's copy has only in-frame clones and lacks some. Of about 130,000 clones listed, roughly nine tenths are singletons. This CDR3 has 12 residues. Trimming removed 4 bases at V and 5 bases at J, with 7 bases between. V gene TRBV23-1 combines with J gene TRBJ2-3; D remains ambiguous. TRBV23-1 has ORF status, its function being uncertain. The receptor comes from an adult in good health. The sample here was peripheral blood, taken on day 0 of AZD1222 vaccination. In DNA, the CDR3 is TGCGCCAGCAGTCTAGAGGAAGATACGCAGTATTTT. This gives the protein CASSLEEDTQYF.